This record covers a single TCR beta chain. Its antigen is undetermined. After removal of 3 bases from V and 5 bases from J, the junction contained 3 bases not matched to a gene. Germline loops: CDR1 MNHEY, CDR2 SMNVEV (reference sequence). The CDR3 spans 14 residues. The data were taken from a study of T cell responses to AZD1222 COVID-19 vaccine. Regarding the study as a whole: Without day 14 samples, only post-peak T cell repertoires were studied.

Clones were read by immunoSEQ multiplex PCR, and TCRdb kept only the in-frame ones, dropping some. The sample holds around 80,000 clones, 83% seen once. Pooling covered second doses at about 4 or about 12 weeks. The specimen was peripheral blood, collected 28 days after the second AZD1222 dose. The clonotype originates from an adult who received the AZD1222 COVID-19 vaccine. The chain couples TRBV27 to TRBJ1-5; 8 bases are a match to TRBD1. The CDR3 bases are TGTGCCAGCAGTTTGGGACAGGTGCATCAGCCCCAGCATTTT. Its protein product is CASSLGQVHQPQHF.